This record looks at one T cell receptor beta chain sequence and its context. Antigen: not known. The data stem from a study of CD8+ T cells in alopecia areata. It was cDNA, reverse transcribed from extracted RNA, that served as the sequencing template. Profiled with immunoSEQ multiplex PCR; TCRdb holds only in-frame clones, not every one. The sample includes about 160,000 clones, roughly 65% of them seen just once. The CDR3 extends over 12 amino acids. CDR1 is SQVTM, CDR2 ANQGSEA, per germline. The V segment lost 4 bases and the J segment 5 bases; nucleotides outside the gene matches: 4. Treatment given: oral pan-JAK inhibitor, 5-10 mg twice daily. Notes on the study in general: Clonality exceeded that of normal scalp in lesional scalp, most notably in alopecia totalis/universalis.

The sample here was CD4+ T cells sorted from blood, taken at week 4, from a patient treated with tofacitinib. V is TRBV29-1 and J is TRBJ2-7; 8 bases align to TRBD1. This TCR derives from a human donor with alopecia areata. CDR3 loop: CSVGTGFDEQYF. CDR3 coding DNA: TGCAGCGTTGGGACAGGGTTCGACGAGCAGTACTTC.